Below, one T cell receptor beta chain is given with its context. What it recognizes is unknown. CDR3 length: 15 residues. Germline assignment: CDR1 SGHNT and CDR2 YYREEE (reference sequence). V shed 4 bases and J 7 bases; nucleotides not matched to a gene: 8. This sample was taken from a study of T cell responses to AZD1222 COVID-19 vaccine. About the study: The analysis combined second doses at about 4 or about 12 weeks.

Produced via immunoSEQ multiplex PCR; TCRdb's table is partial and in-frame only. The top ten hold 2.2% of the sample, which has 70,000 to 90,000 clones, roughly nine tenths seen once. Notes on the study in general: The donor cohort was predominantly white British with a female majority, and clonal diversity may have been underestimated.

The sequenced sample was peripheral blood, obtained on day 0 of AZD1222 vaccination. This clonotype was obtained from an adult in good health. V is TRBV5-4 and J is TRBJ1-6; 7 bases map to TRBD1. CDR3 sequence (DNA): TGTGCCAGCAGCGCTGACAGGGTAGACAATTCACCCCTCCACTTT. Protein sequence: CASSADRVDNSPLHF.